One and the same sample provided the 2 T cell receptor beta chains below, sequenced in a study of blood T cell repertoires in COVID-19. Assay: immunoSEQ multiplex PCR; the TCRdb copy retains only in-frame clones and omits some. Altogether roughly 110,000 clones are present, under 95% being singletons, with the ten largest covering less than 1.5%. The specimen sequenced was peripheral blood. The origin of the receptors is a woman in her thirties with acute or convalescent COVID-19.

CDR3 bases: TGTGCCAGCAGTTATGGGGCCCCCGGAAACATTCAGTACTTC. Encoded protein: CASSYGAPGNIQYF. The V gene is TRBV6-2 or TRBV6-3, the J gene TRBJ2-4; TRBD1 is a possible D gene (5 bases). Germline values: CDR1 MNHEY, CDR2 SVGEGT. Trimming stripped 3 bases from V and 6 bases from J, with 12 bases between. The CDR3 has 14 residues.

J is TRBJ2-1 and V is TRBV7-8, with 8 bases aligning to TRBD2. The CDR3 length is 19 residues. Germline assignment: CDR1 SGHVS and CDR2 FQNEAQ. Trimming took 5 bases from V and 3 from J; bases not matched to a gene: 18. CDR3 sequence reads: CASSPSGSPPRVSYNEQFF. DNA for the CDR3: TGTGCCAGCAGCCCCAGCGGGAGCCCCCCTAGAGTGAGCTACAATGAGCAGTTCTTC.